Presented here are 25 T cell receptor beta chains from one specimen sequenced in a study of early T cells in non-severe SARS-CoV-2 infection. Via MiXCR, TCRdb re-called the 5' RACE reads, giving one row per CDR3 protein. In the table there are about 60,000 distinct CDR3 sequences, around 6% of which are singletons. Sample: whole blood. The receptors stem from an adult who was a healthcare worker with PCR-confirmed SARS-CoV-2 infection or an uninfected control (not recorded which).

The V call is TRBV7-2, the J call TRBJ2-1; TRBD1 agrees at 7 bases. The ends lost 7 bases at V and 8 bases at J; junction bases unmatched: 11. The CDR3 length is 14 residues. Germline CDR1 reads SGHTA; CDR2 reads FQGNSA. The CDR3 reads CASKPPGGVHEQFF. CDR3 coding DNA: TGTGCCAGCAAACCACCAGGGGGAGTCCATGAGCAGTTCTTC.

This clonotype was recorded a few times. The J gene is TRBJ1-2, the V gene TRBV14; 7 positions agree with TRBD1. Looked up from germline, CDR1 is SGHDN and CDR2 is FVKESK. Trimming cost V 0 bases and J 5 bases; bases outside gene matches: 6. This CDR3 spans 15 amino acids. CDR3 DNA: TGTGCCAGCAGCCAAGATTCATACAGGGGATATGGCTACACCTTC. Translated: CASSQDSYRGYGYTF.

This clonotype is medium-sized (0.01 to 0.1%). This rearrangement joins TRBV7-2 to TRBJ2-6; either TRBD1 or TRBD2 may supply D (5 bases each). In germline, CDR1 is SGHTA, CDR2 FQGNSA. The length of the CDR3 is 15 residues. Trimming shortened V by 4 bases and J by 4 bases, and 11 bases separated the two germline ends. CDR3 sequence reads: CASSSDSGGANVLTF. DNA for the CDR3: TGTGCCAGCAGCTCCGACAGCGGCGGGGCCAACGTCCTGACTTTC.

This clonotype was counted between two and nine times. The CDR3: CASSWARVYYEQYF. CDR3 DNA: TGTGCCAGCAGTTGGGCTCGGGTCTACTACGAGCAGTACTTC. This chain joins TRBV6-6 and TRBJ2-7; D gene unclear. Trimming took off 4 bases at V and 3 bases at J, with 13 bases between the two ends. This CDR3 has 14 residues. Per the germline V gene, CDR1 is MNHNY and CDR2 is SVGAGI (reference sequence).

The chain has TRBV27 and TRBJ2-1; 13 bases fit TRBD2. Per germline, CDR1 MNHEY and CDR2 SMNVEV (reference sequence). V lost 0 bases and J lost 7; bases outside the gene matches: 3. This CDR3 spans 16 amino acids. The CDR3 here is CASSLSLAGGLNEQFF. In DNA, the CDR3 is TGTGCCAGCAGTTTATCACTAGCGGGGGGGCTTAATGAGCAGTTCTTC.

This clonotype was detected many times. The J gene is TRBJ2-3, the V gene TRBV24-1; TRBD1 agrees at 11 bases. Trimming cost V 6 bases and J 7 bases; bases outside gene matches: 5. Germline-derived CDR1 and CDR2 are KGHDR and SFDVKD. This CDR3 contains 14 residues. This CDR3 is CATSPGQGAYTQYF. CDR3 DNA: TGTGCCACCAGTCCTGGACAGGGGGCTTATACGCAGTATTTT.

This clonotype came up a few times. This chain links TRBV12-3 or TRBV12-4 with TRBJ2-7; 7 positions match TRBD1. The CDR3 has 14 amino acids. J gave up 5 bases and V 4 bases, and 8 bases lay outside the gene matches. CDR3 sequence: CASSSMTGIHEQYF. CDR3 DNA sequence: TGTGCCAGCAGTTCTATGACAGGGATTCACGAGCAGTACTTC.

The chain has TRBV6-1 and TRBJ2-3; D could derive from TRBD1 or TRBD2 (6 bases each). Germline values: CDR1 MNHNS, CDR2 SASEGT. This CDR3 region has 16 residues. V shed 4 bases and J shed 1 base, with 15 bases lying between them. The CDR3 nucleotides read TGTGCCAGCAGTGTTGGAGGGGGTAGAGGCACAGATACGCAGTATTTT. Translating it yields CASSVGGGRGTDTQYF.

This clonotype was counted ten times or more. CDR3 residues: CASSSGSMGGYTF. The CDR3 coding sequence is TGTGCCAGCAGCTCCGGATCGATGGGCGGCTACACCTTC. This chain joins TRBV11-3 and TRBJ1-2; D not resolved. V was cut by 4 bases and J by 8 bases, with 14 bases left in between. Germline CDR1 is SGHNT and CDR2 is YENEEA. The CDR3 has 13 residues.

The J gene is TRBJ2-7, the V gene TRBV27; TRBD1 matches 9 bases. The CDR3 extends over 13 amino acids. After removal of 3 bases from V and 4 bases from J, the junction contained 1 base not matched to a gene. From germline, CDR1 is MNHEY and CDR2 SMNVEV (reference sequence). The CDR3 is CASSFGTGYEQYF. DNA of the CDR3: TGTGCCAGCAGTTTCGGGACAGGGTACGAGCAGTACTTC.

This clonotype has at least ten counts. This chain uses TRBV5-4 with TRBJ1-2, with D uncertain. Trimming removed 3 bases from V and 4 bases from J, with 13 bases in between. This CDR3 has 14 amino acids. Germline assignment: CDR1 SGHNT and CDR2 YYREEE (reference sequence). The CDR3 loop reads CASSSKSGPYGYTF. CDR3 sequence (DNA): TGTGCCAGCAGCTCGAAATCCGGGCCCTATGGCTACACCTTC.

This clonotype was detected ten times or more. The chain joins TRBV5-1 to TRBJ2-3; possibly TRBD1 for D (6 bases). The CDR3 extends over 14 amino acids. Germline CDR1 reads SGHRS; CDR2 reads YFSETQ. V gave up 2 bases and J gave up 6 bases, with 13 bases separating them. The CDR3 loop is CASSFPGAGDTQYF. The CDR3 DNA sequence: TGCGCCAGCAGCTTCCCAGGGGCCGGCGATACGCAGTATTTT.

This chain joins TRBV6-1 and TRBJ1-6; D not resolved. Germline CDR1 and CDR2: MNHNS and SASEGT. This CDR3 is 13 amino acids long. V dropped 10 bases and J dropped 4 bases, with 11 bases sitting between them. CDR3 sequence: CATRALYNSPLHF. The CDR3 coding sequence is TGTGCCACTCGGGCCCTGTATAATTCACCCCTCCACTTT.

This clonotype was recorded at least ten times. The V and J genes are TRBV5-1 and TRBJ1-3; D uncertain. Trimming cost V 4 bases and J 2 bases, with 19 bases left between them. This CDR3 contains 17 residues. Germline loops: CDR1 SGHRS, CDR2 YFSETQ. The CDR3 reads CASSIGLPVRTGNTIYF. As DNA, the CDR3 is TGCGCCAGCAGCATTGGTCTTCCAGTAAGAACTGGAAACACCATATATTTT. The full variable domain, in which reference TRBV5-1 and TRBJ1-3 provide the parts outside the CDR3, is KAGVTQTPRYLIKTRGQQVTLSCSPISGHRSVSWYQQTPGQGLQFLFEYFSETQRNKGNFPGRFSGRQFSNSRSEMNVSTLELGDSALYLCASSIGLPVRTGNTIYFGEGSWLTVV.

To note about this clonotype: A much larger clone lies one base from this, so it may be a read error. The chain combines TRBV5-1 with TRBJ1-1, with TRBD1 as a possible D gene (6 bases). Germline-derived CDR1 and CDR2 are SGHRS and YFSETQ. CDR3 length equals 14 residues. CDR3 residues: CTSSLSGGPTEAFF. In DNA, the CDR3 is TGCACCAGCAGCTTATCGGGGGGGCCCACTGAAGCTTTCTTT.

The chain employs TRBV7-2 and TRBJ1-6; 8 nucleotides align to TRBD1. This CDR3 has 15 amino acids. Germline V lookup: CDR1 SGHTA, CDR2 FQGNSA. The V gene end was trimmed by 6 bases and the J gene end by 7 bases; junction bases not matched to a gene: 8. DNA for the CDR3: TGTGCCAGCAGGACAGGGGCGGCTAGAAATTCACCCCTCCACTTT. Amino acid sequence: CASRTGAARNSPLHF.

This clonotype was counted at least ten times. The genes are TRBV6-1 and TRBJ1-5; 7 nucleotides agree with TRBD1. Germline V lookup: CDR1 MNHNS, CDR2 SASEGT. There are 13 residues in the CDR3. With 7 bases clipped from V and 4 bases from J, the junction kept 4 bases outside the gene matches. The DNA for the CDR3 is TGTGCCAGCACCCCGGGACAGAATCAGCCCCAGCATTTT. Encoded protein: CASTPGQNQPQHF.

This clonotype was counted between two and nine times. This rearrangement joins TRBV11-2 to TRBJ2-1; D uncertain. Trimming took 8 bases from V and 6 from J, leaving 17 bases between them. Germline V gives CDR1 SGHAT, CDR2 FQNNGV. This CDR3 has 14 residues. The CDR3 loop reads CASRTRRGVNEQFF. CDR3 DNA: TGTGCCAGCCGTACTCGACGTGGGGTCAATGAGCAGTTCTTC.

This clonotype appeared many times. CDR3 sequence reads: CASSPSQEKLFF. CDR3 nucleotide sequence: TGTGCCAGCAGCCCAAGCCAGGAAAAACTGTTTTTT. The chain couples TRBV12-3 or TRBV12-4 to TRBJ1-4; no clear D gene. Trimming took 6 bases from V and 8 from J, leaving 10 bases between them. The CDR3 extends over 12 amino acids.

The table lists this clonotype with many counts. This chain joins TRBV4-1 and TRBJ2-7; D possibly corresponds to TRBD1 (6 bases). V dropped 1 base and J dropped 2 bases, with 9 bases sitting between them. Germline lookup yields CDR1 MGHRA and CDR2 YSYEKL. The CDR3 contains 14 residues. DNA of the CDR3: TGCGCCAGCAGCCAAGTAAACAGGGCCTACGAGCAGTACTTC. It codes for CASSQVNRAYEQYF.

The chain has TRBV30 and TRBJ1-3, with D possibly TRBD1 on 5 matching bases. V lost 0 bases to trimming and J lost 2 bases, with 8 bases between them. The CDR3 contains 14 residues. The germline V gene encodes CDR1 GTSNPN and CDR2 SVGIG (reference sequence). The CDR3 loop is CAWSVPGTGNTIYF. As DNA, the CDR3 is TGTGCCTGGAGTGTACCAGGGACTGGAAACACCATATATTTT.

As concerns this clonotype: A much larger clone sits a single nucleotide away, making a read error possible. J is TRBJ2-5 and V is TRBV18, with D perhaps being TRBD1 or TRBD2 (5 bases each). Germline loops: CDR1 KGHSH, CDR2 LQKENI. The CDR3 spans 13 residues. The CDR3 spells CASSNSMGEIQYF. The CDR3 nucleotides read TGTGCCAGCTCTAACTCCATGGGGGAGATCCAGTACTTC. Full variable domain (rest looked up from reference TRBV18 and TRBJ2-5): NAGVMQNPRHLVRRRGQEARLRCSPMKGHSHVYWYRQLPEEGLKFMVYLQKENIIDESGMPKERFSAEFPKEGPSILRIQQVVRGDSAAYFCASSNSMGEIQYFGPGTRLLVL.

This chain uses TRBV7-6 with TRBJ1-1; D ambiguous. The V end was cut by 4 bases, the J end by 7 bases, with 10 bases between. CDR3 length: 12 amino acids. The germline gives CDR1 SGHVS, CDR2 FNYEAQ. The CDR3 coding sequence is TGTGCCAGCAGCTCCCGGGCCGATGAAGCTTTCTTT. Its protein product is CASSSRADEAFF.

The CDR3 DNA sequence: TGCAGCGTTGCGGGGAAGGCTAATCAGCCCCAGCATTTT. It specifies CSVAGKANQPQHF. This chain joins TRBV29-1 and TRBJ1-5; D uncertain. The CDR3 contains 13 residues. V lost 4 bases, J lost 4 bases, and 11 bases lay in between. Germline CDR1 reads SQVTM; CDR2 reads ANQGSEA.

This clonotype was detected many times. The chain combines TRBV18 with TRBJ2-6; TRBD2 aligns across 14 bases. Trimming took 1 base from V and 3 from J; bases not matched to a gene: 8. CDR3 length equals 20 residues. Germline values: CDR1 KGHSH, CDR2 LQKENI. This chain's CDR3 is CASSPLLTSGRAFGANVLTF. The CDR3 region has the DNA TGTGCCAGCTCACCACTCCTGACTAGCGGGAGGGCCTTTGGGGCCAACGTCCTGACTTTC.